The following is a T cell receptor (beta chain) sequence with its context. The sample is drawn from a study of blood T cells in healthy people across ages. With a J-beta primer mix and a sample-barcoded 5' primer, a second PCR ran about 7 to 12 cycles. TCRdb reprocessed the 5' RACE reads via MiXCR and lists one record per CDR3 protein. The sample has 550,000 to 700,000 distinct CDR3 sequences; approximately 30% are singletons. This clonotype was sampled from a woman aged 65 to 85 in good health. Sequenced: blood.

In nucleotides, the CDR3 is TGCAGTGCTAGGGCTCAGGCAACGAACACCGGGGAGCTGTTTTTT. Translated: CSARAQATNTGELFF. The chain joins TRBV20-1 to TRBJ2-2; D remains unclear. The CDR3 has 15 residues. V lost 3 bases, J lost 0 bases, and 11 bases lay in between. The germline gives CDR1 DFQATT, CDR2 SNEGSKA (reference sequence).